Each of the 3 T cell receptor beta chains below was sequenced from the same sample in a study of post-analysis software for immune sequencing data. Built from TCR beta cDNA, the libraries had unique molecular identifiers in them. Each CDR3 protein is one row after TCRdb ran MiXCR on the PCR reads. The sample holds 450,000 to 650,000 distinct CDR3 sequences, about 44% seen once. Study-wide results and caveats: Four or five TRBV segments, TRBV5-6, TRBV5-1 and TRBV20-1 among them, were found more frequent in patients than controls.

Their specific antigens are unknown. The sample consisted of blood. The receptors derive from a girl between 10 and 17 years old with multiple sclerosis.

The rearrangement uses TRBV24-1 and TRBJ2-1; D is unresolved. This CDR3 has 12 residues. CDR1 is KGHDR, CDR2 SFDVKD, per germline. V was cut by 5 bases and J by 6 bases, with 7 bases left in between. CDR3 protein: CATSGAANEQFF. CDR3 in DNA: TGTGCCACCAGTGGGGCCGCCAATGAGCAGTTCTTC.

This clonotype was seen once. The V gene is TRBV2, the J gene TRBJ1-5; D not certain. Germline CDR1 reads SNHLY; CDR2 reads FYNNEI. V was pared by 1 base and J by 1 base, with 11 bases between. This CDR3 spans 16 amino acids. The CDR3 loop is CASSEEAGASNQPQHF. The CDR3 DNA sequence: TGTGCCAGCAGTGAAGAGGCGGGTGCGAGCAATCAGCCCCAGCATTTT. Looking up the rest from reference TRBV2 and TRBJ1-5 gives the full variable domain: EPEVTQTPSHQVTQMGQEVILRCVPISNHLYFYWYRQILGQKVEFLVSFYNNEISEKSEIFDDQFSVERPDGSNFTLKIRSTKLEDSAMYFCASSEEAGASNQPQHFGDGTRLSIL.

This clonotype was counted once. One junction end does not reproduce the germline sequence, and a read error may be involved. The chain employs TRBV4-1 and TRBJ2-4, with 9 bases aligning to TRBD2. Gene TRBJ2-7 matches the end of the DNA better, so the J call may be wrong. The germline V gene has CDR1 MGHRA and CDR2 YSYEKL. This CDR3 region has 17 residues. In nucleotides, the CDR3 is TGCGCCGGCAGCCAAGGCCTAGCGGGACTCCTACCCTACGAGCAGTACTTC. The encoded protein is CAGSQGLAGLLPYEQYF.